Included here is one T cell receptor (beta chain) sequence, with context. Its antigen is unidentified. With V trimmed by 9 bases and J by 5 bases, 6 bases remained unmatched. The CDR3 spans 13 residues. Germline-derived CDR1 and CDR2 are MDHEN and SYDVKM. The record originates from a study of T cell responses to AZD1222 COVID-19 vaccine. Whole-study findings and limits: The sample set comprised mostly white British donors with more females, and clonal diversity was possibly underestimated. Baseline seropositives among AZD1222 recipients totaled only 5 to 7. Of spike-specific TCRs, nearly half reportedly target regions left unmutated in variants.

Clones were read by immunoSEQ multiplex PCR, and TCRdb kept only the in-frame ones, dropping some. The table has approximately 50,000 clones, around nine tenths seen once. The V and J genes are TRBV28 and TRBJ2-5; 10 bases agree with TRBD1. This clonotype was sampled from an adult who received the AZD1222 COVID-19 vaccine. This specimen consisted of peripheral blood, obtained 28 days after the second AZD1222 dose. The CDR3, as DNA: TGTGCCAGTAGACAGGGGGCGGGTGAGACCCAGTACTTC. Translated: CASRQGAGETQYF.